The T cell receptor beta chain described here comes from a study of T cells in Graves' hyperthyroidism and ophthalmopathy. Study-wide results and limits: With a median lead of around 6.7 months before onset, the model predicted ophthalmopathy.

The CDR3 extends over 14 amino acids. Germline loops: CDR1 SGHRS, CDR2 YFSETQ. V was cut by 9 bases and J by 2 bases, with 15 bases left in between. Any patient presenting with uncontrolled infection, other autoimmune disease, pregnancy or lactation was left out. Concerning this clonotype: What it binds is not known.

Template material for amplifying TCR beta CDR3 regions consisted of RNA transcripts. A set of HTBI primers served as the primers for a first-round RT-PCR of the TCR CDR3. TCRdb independently ran MiXCR on the multiplex PCR reads; one entry per CDR3 protein. In the table there are a few hundred thousand distinct CDR3 sequences, approximately 15% of which are singletons. This chain connects TRBV5-1 to TRBJ2-1; D might be TRBD1 (6 bases). Sequenced sample: blood. This clonotype was obtained from a woman in her 40s with Graves' ophthalmopathy. CDR3 in DNA: TGCGCCACTGGTGAAACAGGGACCTACAATGAGCAGTTCTTC. This translates into CATGETGTYNEQFF.